Here is one T cell receptor gamma chain with its context. As yet, its antigen is unknown. This sample was taken from a study of intestinal T cells in coeliac disease. Overall study: Mean age was 16.0 for coeliac patients versus approximately 52 for controls.

For each case, the template was genomic DNA from ten approximately 5.2-µm formalin-fixed paraffin-embedded scrolls. Broader study findings: Splitting by age did not yield significant classification despite group age differences. TRG clustering correctly classified most of the 54 biopsies (roughly 94%).

The CDR3 loop spans 18 amino acids. Unmatched junction bases numbered 28, after V lost 8 bases and J lost 8 bases. LymphoTrack primers amplified TRG sequences from about 0.2 ug of biopsy DNA. TCRdb redid the clone calls on the multiplex PCR reads with CATT. The table records approximately 400 gamma-chain clones, 44% of them present only once. The chain carries TRGV10 and TRGJ1 or TRGJ2. TRGV10 is labeled an ORF, and its function is uncertain. The receptor's source is a human donor who served as a control with a normal duodenal biopsy, not a healthy volunteer. Material for sequencing was a duodenal biopsy. CDR3 loop: CAAWDYFPYRRLINKKLF. DNA for the CDR3: TGTGCTGCGTGGGATTACTTCCCCTATCGAAGGTTAATTAATAAGAAACTCTTT.